Listed below are T cell receptor beta chains from one sample, sequenced in a study of shared clonotypes between healthy human individuals. The method was immunoSEQ multiplex PCR; TCRdb's version includes in-frame clones alone and lacks a portion of them. The sample includes more than 2 million clones, roughly 95% of them seen just once. Sequencing was performed on naive CD4+ T cells sorted from blood. The receptors here all came from a young man in good health. The CDR3 runs from the conserved cysteine through the conserved F or W. A D gene is named only where the DNA matches it firmly. Some rows have no size entry. The others give once, few or many, or a class for an expanded clone.

TRBJ2-5	TRBD2	TRBV7-9	-	CASSRRGGQETQYF	TGTGCCAGCAGCCGCCGGGGAGGGCAAGAGACCCAGTACTTC
TRBJ2-1	-	TRBV18	-	CASSPQTRMGDYNEQFF	TGTGCCAGCTCGCCCCAAACAAGGATGGGGGATTACAATGAGCAGTTCTTC
TRBJ1-5	TRBD1	TRBV7-2	once	CASSLQGVGQPQHF	TGTGCCAGCAGCTTACAGGGGGTCGGTCAGCCCCAGCATTTT
TRBJ2-7	-	TRBV18	few	CASSPSTYEQYF	TGTGCCAGCTCACCATCAACCTACGAGCAGTACTTC
TRBJ1-1	-	TRBV19	-	CASTQDAISFEAFF	TGTGCCAGTACCCAGGACGCCATCAGCTTCGAAGCTTTCTTT
TRBJ1-4	-	TRBV7-9	-	CASSLARGAGEKLFF	TGTGCCAGCAGCTTAGCGCGGGGGGCCGGTGAAAAACTGTTTTTT
TRBJ2-7	-	TRBV10-1	-	CASSEHRDYEQYF	TGCGCCAGCAGTGAGCACAGGGACTACGAGCAGTACTTC
TRBJ2-1	TRBD2	TRBV7-9	-	CASSLVTSGRTEQFF	TGTGCCAGCAGCTTGGTAACTAGCGGGAGGACTGAGCAGTTCTTC
TRBJ1-1	-	TRBV7-9	-	CASRDLNTEAFF	TGTGCCAGCCGCGACTTGAACACTGAAGCTTTCTTT
TRBJ1-2	-	TRBV30	once	CASSGQGSGYGYTF	TGTGCATCCTCGGGGCAGGGGAGCGGCTATGGCTACACCTTC
TRBJ2-2	TRBD1	TRBV9	-	CASSVLRDRGHGELFF	TGTGCCAGCAGCGTACTGCGGGACAGGGGGCACGGGGAGCTGTTTTTT
TRBJ2-2	TRBD1	TRBV2	-	CASRDYKWDRDTGELFF	TGTGCCAGCAGGGACTATAAGTGGGACAGGGACACCGGGGAGCTGTTTTTT
TRBJ2-7	-	TRBV10-3	-	CAIRTQTYEQYF	TGTGCCATCAGGACTCAGACCTACGAGCAGTACTTC
TRBJ2-7	TRBD2	TRBV2	-	CASSELGLAAGEQYF	TGTGCCAGCAGTGAATTGGGACTAGCGGCAGGCGAGCAGTACTTC
TRBJ2-7	-	TRBV7-8	-	CASSSSGRGAEQYF	TGTGCCAGCAGCTCCAGCGGCCGGGGCGCCGAGCAGTACTTC
TRBJ2-3	TRBD2	TRBV27	-	CASSLVELAGPLTDTQYF	TGTGCCAGCAGTTTAGTTGAACTAGCGGGCCCTCTCACAGATACGCAGTATTTT
TRBJ1-1	-	TRBV10-1	-	CASRSRTNTEAFF	TGCGCCAGCAGGTCCAGAACGAACACTGAAGCTTTCTTT
TRBJ2-7	TRBD2	TRBV5-4	-	CASSPGLVSSYEQYF	TGTGCCAGCAGCCCAGGACTAGTTTCCTCCTACGAGCAGTACTTC
TRBJ2-2	-	TRBV18	-	CASSPSRGANTGELFF	TGTGCCAGCTCACCCTCCAGGGGGGCGAACACCGGGGAGCTGTTTTTT
TRBJ1-1	-	TRBV6-5	-	CASRRTENTEAFF	TGTGCCAGCAGGAGGACGGAGAACACTGAAGCTTTCTTT
TRBJ2-5	-	TRBV19	-	CASSMQQETQYF	TGTGCCAGTAGTATGCAACAAGAGACCCAGTACTTC
TRBJ1-5	-	TRBV19	-	CASSSLLLAGTLNQPQHF	TGTGCCAGTAGTTCCCTACTCCTTGCCGGGACACTAAATCAGCCCCAGCATTTT
TRBJ2-1	-	TRBV7-2	-	CAGAPRNNNEQFF	TGTGCCGGCGCTCCGAGAAATAACAATGAGCAGTTCTTC
TRBJ1-6	-	TRBV4-1	-	CASSQDRVAWGPPLHF	TGCGCCAGCAGCCAAGATAGGGTCGCTTGGGGTCCACCCCTCCACTTT
TRBJ2-1	-	TRBV18	-	CASSPPSLVGNEQFF	TGTGCCAGCTCACCACCCTCCCTCGTAGGCAATGAGCAGTTCTTC
TRBJ2-1	TRBD2	TRBV7-2	-	CASSFGTSGLRTYNEQFF	TGTGCCAGCAGCTTTGGGACTAGCGGCCTTCGAACCTACAATGAGCAGTTCTTC
TRBJ1-5	-	TRBV6-1	-	CASSLNQAYNQPQHF	TGTGCCAGCAGTTTAAACCAGGCCTATAATCAGCCCCAGCATTTT
TRBJ2-1	TRBD1	TRBV28	-	CASRRDRGSGGEQFF	TGTGCCAGCAGACGGGACAGGGGGTCTGGGGGCGAGCAGTTCTTC
TRBJ2-7	-	TRBV18	once	CASSQGTVYEQYF	TGTGCCAGCTCCCAGGGGACGGTCTACGAGCAGTACTTC